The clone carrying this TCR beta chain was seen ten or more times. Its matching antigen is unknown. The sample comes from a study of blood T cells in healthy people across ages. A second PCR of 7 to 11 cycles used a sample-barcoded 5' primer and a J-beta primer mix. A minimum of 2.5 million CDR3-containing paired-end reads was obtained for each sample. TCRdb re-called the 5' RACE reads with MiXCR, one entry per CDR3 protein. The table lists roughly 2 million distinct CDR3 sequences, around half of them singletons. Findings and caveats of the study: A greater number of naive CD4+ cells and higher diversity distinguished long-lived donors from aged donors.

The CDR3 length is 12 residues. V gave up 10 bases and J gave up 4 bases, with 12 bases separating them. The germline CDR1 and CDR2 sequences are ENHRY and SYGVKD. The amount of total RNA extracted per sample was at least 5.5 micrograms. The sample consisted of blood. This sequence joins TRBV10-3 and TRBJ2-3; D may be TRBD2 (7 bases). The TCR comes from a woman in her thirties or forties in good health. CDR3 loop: CATEGGSDTQYF. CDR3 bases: TGTGCCACCGAGGGGGGGTCAGATACGCAGTATTTT.